The source of this T cell receptor beta chain is a study of blood T cell repertoires in COVID-19. At the level of the study: The analysed material was cDNA or gDNA that came from T cells, B-cell-depleted T cells, or PBMCs.

Profiled with immunoSEQ multiplex PCR; TCRdb holds only in-frame clones, not every one. The table shows tens of thousands of clones, with around 90% occurring only once. This receptor was obtained from a man aged 50-60 years with active COVID-19. Sequencing was performed on peripheral blood.

The CDR3 reads CASSVTSGAYEQYF. The CDR3 DNA is TGTGCCAGCAGTGTTACTAGCGGGGCTTACGAGCAGTACTTC. This rearrangement joins TRBV25-1 to TRBJ2-7; 10 bases match TRBD2. Germline CDR1 MGHDK, CDR2 SYGVNS. The CDR3 spans 14 residues. With 4 bases clipped from V and 4 bases from J, the junction kept 4 bases outside the gene matches.